This T cell receptor beta chain comes out of a study of cytomegalovirus exposure and HLA in healthy donors. 13 Jbeta primers and 60 Vbeta primers were used for the PCR. Sequencing used immunoSEQ multiplex PCR; TCRdb keeps in-frame clones, though not all of them. The sample holds roughly 110,000 clones, about four fifths seen once. CDR3 size: 12 residues. CDR1 and CDR2 from the germline V gene are SEHNR and FQNEAQ (reference sequence). Trimming pared 3 bases from V and 3 bases from J, leaving 3 bases between. The V gene is TRBV7-9, the J gene TRBJ1-5, with no clear D. Material: PBMCs. This clonotype was sampled from a young woman in good health and CMV-seropositive. CDR3 loop: CASSFYNQPQHF. CDR3 DNA: TGTGCCAGCAGCTTTTACAATCAGCCCCAGCATTTT.